A single sample is the source of the 16 T cell receptor beta chains below, sequenced in a study of T cells in Graves' hyperthyroidism and ophthalmopathy. Using RNA transcripts as the source, TCR beta CDR3 regions were amplified. HTBI primers drove first-round RT-PCR of the TCR CDR3. TCRdb reanalysed the multiplex PCR reads using MiXCR and keeps one entry per CDR3 protein. The sample gives around 490,000 distinct CDR3 sequences, 20% of which show up once; 47% is in the top ten. Sample: blood. These receptors all come from a man aged 40-50 years with Graves' ophthalmopathy.

V usage is TRBV28 and J usage is TRBJ2-2; tentative D call: TRBD1 (6 bases). Germline V gene sequence: CDR1 MDHEN, CDR2 SYDVKM. The CDR3 covers 15 residues. V lost 7 bases to trimming and J lost 1 base, with 13 bases between them. CDR3 DNA: TGTGCCAGCACCCGAGGACAGATGAACACCGGGGAGCTGTTTTTT. It codes for CASTRGQMNTGELFF. The full variable domain, completed using reference TRBV28 and TRBJ2-2, is DVKVTQSSRYLVKRTGEKVFLECVQDMDHENMFWYRQDPGLGLRLIYFSYDVKMKEKGDIPEGYSVSREKKERFSLILESASTNQTSMYLCASTRGQMNTGELFFGEGSRLTVL.

The V call is TRBV20-1, the J call TRBJ2-1; the D is unclear. This CDR3 spans 11 amino acids. Germline V gene lookup returns CDR1 DFQATT and CDR2 SNEGSKA (reference sequence). The DNA for the CDR3 is TGCAGCGTGCATGGCTACAATGAGCAGTTCTTC. This translates into CSVHGYNEQFF.

This clonotype was seen repeatedly, ten times or more. The chain uses TRBV11-2 and TRBJ2-7; 10 positions agree with TRBD1. Germline V CDR1 and CDR2: SGHAT, FQNNGV. The V segment lost 1 base and the J segment 3 bases; nucleotides outside the gene matches: 0. The CDR3 consists of 14 residues. The CDR3 DNA sequence: TGTGCCAGCAGCTTAGGGACAGGGGGCTACGAGCAGTACTTC. Amino acid sequence: CASSLGTGGYEQYF.

This clonotype was counted at least ten times. This chain joins TRBV27 and TRBJ2-1; D is unclear. Germline CDR1 and CDR2: MNHEY and SMNVEV (reference sequence). Trimming removed 2 bases at V and 7 bases at J, with 18 bases between. The CDR3 extends over 16 amino acids. The CDR3 loop is CASSLRSMDVGNEQFF. Written as DNA, the CDR3 is TGTGCCAGCAGTTTACGATCAATGGATGTAGGGAATGAGCAGTTCTTC.

The rearrangement uses TRBV19 and TRBJ2-7, with 9 bases fitting TRBD1. Germline values: CDR1 LNHDA, CDR2 SQIVND (reference sequence). Unmatched junction bases numbered 11, after V lost 5 bases and J lost 6 bases. The CDR3 sequence is 15 residues long. The CDR3 DNA follows: TGTGCCAGTAGTGCGACCGGGACAGGGAAAGGCGAGCAGTACTTC. This translates into CASSATGTGKGEQYF.

This clonotype occurred many times. This chain joins TRBV28 and TRBJ2-3, with D possibly being TRBD2 (6 bases). Germline V gene lookup returns CDR1 MDHEN and CDR2 SYDVKM. This CDR3 has 14 residues. Trimming stripped 3 bases from V and 6 bases from J, with 13 bases between. CDR3 sequence (DNA): TGTGCCAGCAGTTTGCGGGGAGTTACCGATACGCAGTATTTT. It yields the protein CASSLRGVTDTQYF. Full variable domain (remainder filled in from reference TRBV28 and TRBJ2-3): DVKVTQSSRYLVKRTGEKVFLECVQDMDHENMFWYRQDPGLGLRLIYFSYDVKMKEKGDIPEGYSVSREKKERFSLILESASTNQTSMYLCASSLRGVTDTQYFGPGTRLTVL.

This clonotype turned up a few times. The genes are TRBV30 and TRBJ2-7; TRBD1 aligns across 9 bases. There are 12 residues in the CDR3. In germline, CDR1 is GTSNPN, CDR2 SVGIG (reference sequence). Trimming at V came to 8 bases and at J to 2 bases, leaving 4 bases not matched to a gene. CDR3 sequence reads: CAGGQGTYEQYF. Written as DNA, the CDR3 is TGTGCCGGTGGACAGGGGACCTACGAGCAGTACTTC.

This clonotype was seen more than once but under ten times. The chain joins TRBV5-1 to TRBJ1-2, with D possibly being TRBD1 (5 bases). This CDR3 contains 15 residues. Trimming left V 0 bases short and J 6 bases short, with 15 bases between. Germline V gene lookup returns CDR1 SGHRS and CDR2 YFSETQ. This CDR3 reads CASSLDGQGTNGYTF. CDR3 DNA sequence: TGCGCCAGCAGCTTGGATGGGCAGGGAACGAATGGCTACACCTTC.

The CDR3 loop is CASSPGGSNEQYF. CDR3 bases: TGTGCCAGCAGCCCAGGAGGAAGCAATGAGCAGTACTTC. This chain joins TRBV7-3 and TRBJ2-7; weak D call: TRBD2 (5 bases). Between the trimmed V and J ends, which lost 5 bases and 7 bases, there was a span of 15 bases. The CDR3 length is 13 residues. The germline CDR1 and CDR2 sequences are SGHTA and FQGTGA.

The genes are TRBV27 and TRBJ1-1, with a weak D call TRBD1 (5 bases). The V and J ends lost 2 bases and 4 bases respectively, with 14 bases between them. CDR3 size: 15 residues. In germline, CDR1 is MNHEY, CDR2 SMNVEV (reference sequence). The CDR3: CASSLGGEGITEAFF. The CDR3 nucleotides are TGTGCCAGCAGTTTAGGCGGAGAGGGGATCACTGAAGCTTTCTTT.

This clonotype showed up just a few times. The gene calls are TRBV6-1 and TRBJ1-1; no definite D call. The V end was cut by 6 bases, the J end by 0 bases, with 11 bases between. This CDR3 spans 14 amino acids. The germline V gene has CDR1 MNHNS and CDR2 SASEGT. The CDR3: CASRRLRMNTEAFF. The CDR3 nucleotides are TGTGCCAGCAGACGCCTCAGGATGAACACTGAAGCTTTCTTT.

This clonotype was seen repeatedly, ten times or more. J is TRBJ2-3 and V is TRBV2; tentative D call: TRBD2 (5 bases). Trimming took off 3 bases at V and 0 bases at J, with 25 bases between the two ends. Per germline, CDR1 SNHLY and CDR2 FYNNEI. The CDR3 spans 20 residues. The CDR3 reads CASSEGLDSRAPPSTDTQYF. For the CDR3, the DNA is TGTGCCAGCAGTGAGGGGTTGGACTCGCGCGCGCCTCCAAGCACAGATACGCAGTATTTT.

The rearrangement links TRBV15 to TRBJ1-2; the D gene is possibly TRBD1 (5 bases). Germline V lookup: CDR1 LNHNV, CDR2 YYDKDF (reference sequence). V lost 3 bases, J lost 8 bases, and 10 bases lay in between. This CDR3 has 12 residues. As DNA, the CDR3 is TGTGCCACCAGCAGCCGGGACTCGGGCTACACCTTC. The encoded protein is CATSSRDSGYTF.

The chain carries TRBV20-1 and TRBJ1-4, with 9 bases aligning to TRBD1. Germline V CDR1 and CDR2: DFQATT, SNEGSKA (reference sequence). The ends lost 6 bases at V and 3 bases at J; junction bases unmatched: 8. This CDR3 region has 15 residues. CDR3 sequence: CSAYRTGDPNEKLFF. CDR3 nucleotide sequence: TGCAGTGCCTACCGGACAGGGGATCCTAATGAAAAACTGTTTTTT.

V is TRBV9 and J is TRBJ1-3, with D uncertain. The CDR3 covers 14 residues. The germline V and J ends were trimmed by 4 bases and 4 bases, with 12 bases remaining between them. Germline V CDR1 and CDR2: SGDLS, YYNGEE. The CDR3 DNA sequence: TGTGCCAGCAGCCTCTCCGGACCGGGAAACACCATATATTTT. Translation: CASSLSGPGNTIYF.

This clonotype appeared many times. This chain connects TRBV2 to TRBJ2-1; D is perhaps TRBD1 or TRBD2 (7 bases each). V lost 7 bases and J lost 2, with 15 bases in between. The CDR3 extends over 15 amino acids. Germline values: CDR1 SNHLY, CDR2 FYNNEI. CDR3 in DNA: TGTGCCAGCACCCGACAGGGAGGGACCTACAATGAGCAGTTCTTC. Translating it yields CASTRQGGTYNEQFF.